The 21 T cell receptor beta chains presented below share a single source sample, sequenced in a study of OX40 agonist ivuxolimab in advanced cancers. TCRdb's copy holds only in-frame clones and misses some; the assay was immunoSEQ multiplex PCR. This table has under 100,000 clones, roughly nine tenths appearing once. Sequencing used CD4+ or CD8+ T cells sorted from blood, obtained in a trial of the OX40 agonist ivuxolimab. All receptors come from an adult with an advanced solid tumor such as melanoma, head and neck, liver or kidney cancer.

V is TRBV5-1 and J is TRBJ2-1, with TRBD2 identical over 7 bases. V gave up 7 bases and J gave up 5 bases; unmatched junction bases: 3. CDR3 length equals 12 residues. Germline CDR1 reads SGHRS; CDR2 reads YFSETQ. In nucleotides, the CDR3 is TGCGCCAGCCAAGGGAGGGACAATGAGCAGTTCTTC. Translation: CASQGRDNEQFF.

The CDR3 coding sequence is TGTGCCAGCAGCTTAGACACCTATTTGGATGGCTACACCTTC. Translating gives CASSLDTYLDGYTF. The chain uses TRBV7-2 and TRBJ1-2, with D uncertain. This CDR3 has 14 residues. Germline loops: CDR1 SGHTA, CDR2 FQGNSA. Trimming removed 1 base at V and 6 bases at J, with 12 bases between.

The chain uses TRBV27 and TRBJ2-7; 8 nucleotides agree with TRBD2. V lost 6 bases, J lost 3 bases, and 7 bases stayed unmatched. The CDR3 runs 14 residues. The V gene's germline CDR1 is MNHEY and CDR2 SMNVEV (reference sequence). CDR3 in amino acids: CASRRTGGNYEQYF. The CDR3 nucleotides are TGTGCCAGCAGGAGGACGGGGGGGAACTACGAGCAGTACTTC.

This chain joins TRBV5-1 and TRBJ2-7; the D is unclear. Germline CDR1 SGHRS, CDR2 YFSETQ. V was pared by 4 bases and J by 3 bases, with 11 bases between. The CDR3 has 13 residues. The CDR3 DNA reads as TGCGCCAGCAGCGACTGGAACAACTACGAGCAGTACTTC. Translated, it gives CASSDWNNYEQYF.

The chain joins TRBV6-6 to TRBJ2-7, with 7 bases fitting TRBD1. Germline CDR1 reads MNHNY; CDR2 reads SVGAGI (reference sequence). After removal of 6 bases from V and 1 base from J, the junction contained 3 bases not matched to a gene. This CDR3 region has 13 residues. CDR3: CASRPTGSYEQYF. The CDR3 DNA reads TGTGCCAGCAGGCCGACAGGGTCCTACGAGCAGTACTTC.

The rearrangement uses TRBV2 and TRBJ2-1; 9 bases are a match to TRBD2. The J segment lost 0 bases and the V segment lost 6 bases, leaving 6 bases of the junction unmatched. This CDR3 spans 16 amino acids. Germline CDR1 SNHLY, CDR2 FYNNEI. The CDR3 spells CASRASGMGSYNEQFF. As DNA, the CDR3 is TGTGCCAGCAGAGCTAGCGGGATGGGCTCCTACAATGAGCAGTTCTTC.

The CDR3 region has the DNA TGTGCCAGCAGCGCCGTTGGGACAGGGGGTTCAGATACGCAGTATTTT. This encodes CASSAVGTGGSDTQYF. This chain joins TRBV2 and TRBJ2-3; 11 nucleotides align to TRBD1. The germline V gene encodes CDR1 SNHLY and CDR2 FYNNEI. The CDR3 spans 16 residues. The J segment lost 4 bases and the V segment lost 6 bases, leaving 9 bases of the junction unmatched.

This chain joins TRBV2 and TRBJ2-5, with 7 bases matching TRBD1. The CDR3 totals 16 residues. V gave up 2 bases and J gave up 4 bases; unmatched junction bases: 10. The germline CDR1 and CDR2 sequences are SNHLY and FYNNEI. CDR3 residues: CASSERGPGSAETQYF. The CDR3 nucleotides are TGTGCCAGCAGTGAAAGGGGGCCAGGGTCAGCAGAGACCCAGTACTTC.

The V call is TRBV10-1, the J call TRBJ2-5; D is unresolved. Trimming removed 4 bases at V and 5 bases at J, with 14 bases between. This CDR3 spans 14 amino acids. Per germline, CDR1 WNHNN and CDR2 SYGVQD (reference sequence). The CDR3 bases are TGCGCCAGCAGTGCGGGCCTCTCTAGGGAGACCCAGTACTTC. Amino acids: CASSAGLSRETQYF.

Here the CDR3 DNA reads TGTGCCAGCAGTAGGACTAGCGGGAATGTTAAAACAGATACGCAGTATTTT. This gives the protein CASSRTSGNVKTDTQYF. V is TRBV6-4 and J is TRBJ2-3, with 12 bases identical to TRBD2. Germline loops: CDR1 MRHNA, CDR2 SNTAGT. This CDR3 is 17 amino acids long. Trimming removed 5 bases from V and 3 bases from J; junction bases left unmatched: 9.

This clone was recorded once. The chain links TRBV7-2 to TRBJ1-5; TRBD1 matches 8 bases. The germline gives CDR1 SGHTA, CDR2 FQGNSA. The J segment lost 6 bases and the V segment lost 6 bases, leaving 10 bases of the junction unmatched. This CDR3 region has 15 residues. CDR3 region: CASSTWTGWGQPQHF. As DNA, the CDR3 is TGTGCCAGCAGTACATGGACAGGGTGGGGTCAGCCCCAGCATTTT.

The chain employs TRBV28 and TRBJ2-1; the D gene could be TRBD1 or TRBD2 (6 bases each). The CDR3 spans 13 residues. CDR1 and CDR2 (germline): MDHEN, SYDVKM. The V gene lost 5 bases and the J gene lost 7 bases, with 12 bases spanning the gap. The CDR3 sequence: CASSRQGRNEQFF. The CDR3, as DNA: TGTGCCAGCAGTCGTCAGGGGAGGAATGAGCAGTTCTTC.

The chain joins TRBV4-2 to TRBJ2-5; D is perhaps TRBD2 (6 bases). The CDR3 totals 15 residues. From germline, CDR1 is LGHNA and CDR2 YNFKEQ. Trimming took 4 bases from V and 5 from J, leaving 17 bases between them. The chain's CDR3 is CASSLRLGVSETQYF. The DNA for the CDR3 is TGTGCCAGCAGCCTCCGACTAGGGGTCTCTGAGACCCAGTACTTC.

The CDR3: CASSLQGLGMNTEAFF. As DNA, the CDR3 is TGTGCCAGCAGTTTACAGGGGCTGGGCATGAACACTGAAGCTTTCTTT. The J gene is TRBJ1-1, the V gene TRBV28; tentatively, D is TRBD1 (6 bases). Germline values: CDR1 MDHEN, CDR2 SYDVKM. This CDR3 has 16 residues. The ends were cut back, 2 bases at V and 0 bases at J, with 13 bases in the middle.

The chain couples TRBV6-5 to TRBJ1-2, with a weak D call TRBD1 (6 bases). V was trimmed by 7 bases and J by 4 bases, leaving 19 bases between them. Germline V gene sequence: CDR1 MNHEY, CDR2 SVGAGI. This CDR3 is 15 amino acids long. The CDR3 sequence: CASNLNRDSGYGYTF. Written as DNA, the CDR3 is TGTGCCAGCAACCTCAACAGGGATTCTGGCTATGGCTACACCTTC.

J is TRBJ1-5 and V is TRBV29-1, with D perhaps TRBD1 (6 bases). The CDR3 length is 13 residues. The V and J ends lost 6 bases and 0 bases respectively, with 9 bases between them. Germline CDR1 and CDR2: SQVTM and ANQGSEA. The CDR3 reads CSVRQDSNQPQHF. CDR3 DNA: TGCAGCGTCCGACAGGATAGCAATCAGCCCCAGCATTTT.

The chain combines TRBV2 with TRBJ1-3; the match to TRBD1 covers 7 bases. The CDR3 spans 15 residues. Germline V gene sequence: CDR1 SNHLY, CDR2 FYNNEI. With V trimmed by 7 bases and J by 0 bases, 6 bases remained unmatched. The CDR3 sequence is CASNDRVGSGNTIYF. The CDR3 coding sequence is TGTGCCAGCAACGACAGGGTAGGCTCTGGAAACACCATATATTTT.

This rearrangement joins TRBV6-6 to TRBJ1-2; 10 positions agree with TRBD1. CDR3 size: 16 residues. Looked up from germline, CDR1 is MNHNY and CDR2 is SVGAGI (reference sequence). J lost 4 bases, V lost 1 base, and 6 bases had no gene match. The chain's CDR3 is CASSYYPGQGSYGYTF. CDR3 DNA: TGTGCCAGCAGTTACTATCCGGGACAGGGGAGCTATGGCTACACCTTC.

The rearrangement joins TRBV5-4 to TRBJ2-3; 10 bases are a match to TRBD1. V was pared by 7 bases and J by 6 bases, with 8 bases of the junction left unmatched. Looked up from germline, CDR1 is SGHNT and CDR2 is YYREEE (reference sequence). This CDR3 has 14 amino acids. This CDR3 reads CASGNRDRGDTQYF. CDR3 coding DNA: TGTGCCAGCGGAAACCGGGACAGGGGCGATACGCAGTATTTT.

The V gene is TRBV18, the J gene TRBJ2-2; D remains unclear. V was trimmed by 4 bases and J by 7 bases, leaving 13 bases between them. Germline CDR1 reads KGHSH; CDR2 reads LQKENI. The CDR3 sequence is 14 residues long. The CDR3 protein is CASSRLIGLGELFF. The DNA for the CDR3 is TGTGCCAGCTCACGACTGATTGGGCTCGGGGAGCTGTTTTTT.

J is TRBJ2-2 and V is TRBV28; D is ambiguous. Per the germline V gene, CDR1 is MDHEN and CDR2 is SYDVKM. CDR3 length: 13 amino acids. With 2 bases removed from V and 4 bases from J, the gap between germline ends came to 5 bases. CDR3: CASSLGLTGELFF. CDR3 coding DNA: TGTGCCAGCAGTTTAGGTCTCACCGGGGAGCTGTTTTTT. The full variable domain, completed using reference TRBV28 and TRBJ2-2, is DVKVTQSSRYLVKRTGEKVFLECVQDMDHENMFWYRQDPGLGLRLIYFSYDVKMKEKGDIPEGYSVSREKKERFSLILESASTNQTSMYLCASSLGLTGELFFGEGSRLTVL.